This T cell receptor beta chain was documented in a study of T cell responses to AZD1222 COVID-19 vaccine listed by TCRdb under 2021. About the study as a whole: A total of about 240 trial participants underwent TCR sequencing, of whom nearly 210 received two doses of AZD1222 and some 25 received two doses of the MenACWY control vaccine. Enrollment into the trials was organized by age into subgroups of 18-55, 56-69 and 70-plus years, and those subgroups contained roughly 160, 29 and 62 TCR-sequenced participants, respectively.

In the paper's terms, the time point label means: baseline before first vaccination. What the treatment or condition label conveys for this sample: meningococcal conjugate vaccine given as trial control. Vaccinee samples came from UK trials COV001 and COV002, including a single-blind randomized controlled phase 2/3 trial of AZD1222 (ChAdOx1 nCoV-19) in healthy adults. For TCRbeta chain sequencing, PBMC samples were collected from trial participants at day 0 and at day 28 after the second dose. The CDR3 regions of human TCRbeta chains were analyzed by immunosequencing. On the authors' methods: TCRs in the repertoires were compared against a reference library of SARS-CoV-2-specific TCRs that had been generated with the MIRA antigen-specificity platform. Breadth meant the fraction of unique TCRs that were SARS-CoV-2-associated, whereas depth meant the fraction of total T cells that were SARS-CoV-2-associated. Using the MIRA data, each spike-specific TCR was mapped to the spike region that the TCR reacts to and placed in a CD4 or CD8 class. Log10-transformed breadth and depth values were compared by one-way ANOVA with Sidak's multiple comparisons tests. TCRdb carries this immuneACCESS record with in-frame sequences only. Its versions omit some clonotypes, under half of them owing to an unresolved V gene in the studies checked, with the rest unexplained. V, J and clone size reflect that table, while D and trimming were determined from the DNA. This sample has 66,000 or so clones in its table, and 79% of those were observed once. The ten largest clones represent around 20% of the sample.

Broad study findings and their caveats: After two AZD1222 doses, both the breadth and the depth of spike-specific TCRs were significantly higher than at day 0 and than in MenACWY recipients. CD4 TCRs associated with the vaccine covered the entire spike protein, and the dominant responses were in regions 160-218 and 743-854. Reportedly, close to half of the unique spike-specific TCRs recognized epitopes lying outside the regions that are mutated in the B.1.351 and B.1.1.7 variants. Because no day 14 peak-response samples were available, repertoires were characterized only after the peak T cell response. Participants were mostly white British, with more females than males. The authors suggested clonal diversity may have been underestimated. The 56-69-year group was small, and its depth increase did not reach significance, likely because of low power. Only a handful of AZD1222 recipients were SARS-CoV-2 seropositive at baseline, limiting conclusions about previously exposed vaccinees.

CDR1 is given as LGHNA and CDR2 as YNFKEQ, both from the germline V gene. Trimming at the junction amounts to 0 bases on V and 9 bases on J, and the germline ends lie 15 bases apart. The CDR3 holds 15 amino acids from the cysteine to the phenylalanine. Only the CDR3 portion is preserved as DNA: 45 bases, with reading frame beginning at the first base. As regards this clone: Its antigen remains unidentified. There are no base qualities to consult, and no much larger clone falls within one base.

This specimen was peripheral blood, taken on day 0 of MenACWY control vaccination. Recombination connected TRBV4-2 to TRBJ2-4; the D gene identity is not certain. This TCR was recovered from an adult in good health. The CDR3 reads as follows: CASSQESSRQAIQYF. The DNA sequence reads TGTGCCAGCAGCCAAGAATCGTCTAGGCAGGCCATTCAGTACTTC.